This T cell receptor beta chain was retrieved from a study of blood T cells in healthy people across ages. Isolating PBMCs gave at least 7 million of these cells per sample. Next came a second PCR, run for about 7 to 12 cycles, which used a sample-barcoded 5' primer along with a J-beta primer mix. MiXCR was run by TCRdb on the 5' RACE reads, yielding one entry per CDR3 protein. The data show roughly 500,000 distinct CDR3 sequences, with 27% seen just once and about 18% held by the top ten. CDR1 and CDR2 from the germline V gene are ENHRY and SYGVKD. V was shortened by 2 bases and J by 3 bases, with 7 bases between the two germline ends. CDR3 length: 13 amino acids. Study observations and caveats: Diversity figures based on one million T cells were deemed too low. Relative to aged donors, long-lived donors carried more naive CD4+ cells and displayed higher diversity.

This clonotype was seen a few times. Its cognate antigen is unknown. This TCR was recovered from a woman between 65 and 79 years old in good health. Sequencing was done on a sample of blood. The rearrangement joins TRBV10-3 to TRBJ1-2; no firm D call. The CDR3 sequence is CAISEDTDYGYTF. The CDR3 region has the DNA TGTGCCATCAGTGAGGACACGGACTATGGCTACACCTTC.